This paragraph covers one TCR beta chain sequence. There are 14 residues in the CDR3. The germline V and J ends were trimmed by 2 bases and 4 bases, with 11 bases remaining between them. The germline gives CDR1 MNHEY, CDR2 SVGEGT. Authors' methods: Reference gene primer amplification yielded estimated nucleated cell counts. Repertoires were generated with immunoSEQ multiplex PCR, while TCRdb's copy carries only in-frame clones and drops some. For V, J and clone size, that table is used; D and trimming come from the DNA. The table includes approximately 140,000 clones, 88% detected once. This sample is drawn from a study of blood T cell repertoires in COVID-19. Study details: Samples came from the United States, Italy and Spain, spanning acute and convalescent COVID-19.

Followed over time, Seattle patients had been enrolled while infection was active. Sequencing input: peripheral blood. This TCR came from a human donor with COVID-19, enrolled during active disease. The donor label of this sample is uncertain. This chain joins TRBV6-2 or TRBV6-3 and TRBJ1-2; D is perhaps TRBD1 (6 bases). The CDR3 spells CASSYEGTIYGYTF. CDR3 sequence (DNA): TGTGCCAGCAGTTACGAGGGGACAATCTATGGCTACACCTTC.